This T cell receptor (beta chain) was recorded in a study of neurological immune-mediated disorders. Synthesis of cDNA used 5'RACE (with 10-nucleotide random UMIs). Every sequencing run produced over 180 million TCR-beta sequences that came from 15-18 subjects. Each CDR3 protein gets one entry after TCRdb re-called the 5' RACE reads with MiXCR. The sample consists of tens of thousands of distinct CDR3 sequences, approximately 3.5% of them appearing once. In this sample, this clonotype turned up many times. Source material was 2 million unsorted PBMCs, stored at -80 °C in RNAlater. V dropped 1 base and J dropped 6 bases, with 7 bases sitting between them. The germline V gene encodes CDR1 LNHNV and CDR2 YYDKDF (reference sequence). The CDR3 runs to 13 residues.

The specimen sequenced was PBMCs. This receptor was taken from a woman aged 50 to 60 with multiple sclerosis. J is TRBJ2-1 and V is TRBV15; the D gene is possibly TRBD1 (5 bases). Here the CDR3 reads CATSRARVNEQFF. The CDR3 DNA is TGTGCCACCAGCAGAGCCAGGGTCAATGAGCAGTTCTTC.